The sequence of this T cell receptor beta chain was determined in a study of regulatory T cells in long-lasting Graves disease. Germline trimming cut 5 bases from V and 6 bases from J; bases unmatched to any gene: 4. This CDR3 contains 12 residues. CDR3-region Arm-PCR and iRepertoire HTBI primers produced the TCR beta libraries. Via MiXCR, TCRdb re-called the multiplex PCR reads, giving one row per CDR3 protein. The table shows 350,000 to 450,000 distinct CDR3 sequences, with around 16% occurring only once. This clonotype has only a few counts. The time point denotes: newly diagnosed GD, antithyroid drugs for less than 3 months. Following extraction of RNA from PBMCs, that RNA was used to make the TCR library. In each case, Graves' disease was diagnosed per American Thyroid Association guidelines. These records were also assigned to another study, of T cells in Graves' hyperthyroidism and ophthalmopathy. This second report adds: In the first-round RT-PCR of the TCR CDR3, the HTBI primer set was used.

The receptor was isolated from a woman aged 40 to 50 with Graves disease. Specimen: peripheral blood mononuclear cells (PBMCs), collected at new diagnosis, from a patient treated with antithyroid drugs. The J gene is TRBJ2-7, the V gene TRBV12-3 or TRBV12-4; the match to TRBD2 covers 7 bases. DNA for the CDR3: TGTGCCAGCAGTGGGGGGGGAAGCGAGCAGTACTTC. This sequence encodes CASSGGGSEQYF.